The next 30 T cell receptor beta chains were all read from a single sample in a study of cytomegalovirus exposure and HLA in healthy donors. It was with 60 Vbeta and 13 Jbeta primers that the PCR ran. Assay used: immunoSEQ multiplex PCR; TCRdb lists only in-frame clones, some missing. The repertoire includes 120,000 to 150,000 clones, roughly 77% of them detected once, and approximately 2.3% sits in the top ten. The material sequenced was PBMCs. The receptor source for this set is a man aged 30-40 years in good health and CMV-seronegative.

J is TRBJ2-1 and V is TRBV28, with D possibly TRBD2 on 6 matching bases. The CDR3 runs to 16 residues. The V end was cut by 6 bases, the J end by 3 bases, with 18 bases between. Germline assignment: CDR1 MDHEN and CDR2 SYDVKM. The CDR3 protein is CASSNRVAGYYNEQFF. The CDR3 DNA reads as TGTGCCAGCAGCAACCGAGTCGCGGGGTACTACAATGAGCAGTTCTTC.

The gene calls are TRBV29-1 and TRBJ1-4; maybe TRBD1 (5 bases). In germline, CDR1 is SQVTM, CDR2 ANQGSEA. The CDR3 is 14 amino acids. Trimming stripped 4 bases from V and 6 bases from J, with 15 bases between. CDR3 sequence reads: CSVGNGGADEKLFF. In DNA, the CDR3 is TGCAGCGTTGGGAACGGGGGAGCGGATGAAAAACTGTTTTTT.

In this sample, this clone turned up a few times. This chain links TRBV9 with TRBJ2-2; possibly TRBD2 for D (5 bases). The CDR3 is made up of 16 amino acids. Germline V lookup: CDR1 SGDLS, CDR2 YYNGEE. V lost 0 bases and J lost 6, with 15 bases in between. This chain's CDR3 is CASSVAETSSPGELFF. CDR3 in DNA: TGTGCCAGCAGCGTAGCGGAAACTAGTTCCCCCGGGGAGCTGTTTTTT.

The chain recombines TRBV18 with TRBJ2-7; D not resolved. Trimming pared 6 bases from V and 4 bases from J, leaving 10 bases between. Germline loops: CDR1 KGHSH, CDR2 LQKENI. This CDR3 is 12 amino acids long. In DNA form, the CDR3 reads TGTGCCAGCTCCGGTCAGGTTTACGAGCAGTACTTC. Its translation: CASSGQVYEQYF.

This chain uses TRBV2 with TRBJ1-1, with 7 bases matching TRBD1. The CDR3 totals 12 residues. Germline V gene lookup returns CDR1 SNHLY and CDR2 FYNNEI. Trimming removed 7 bases from V and 8 bases from J; junction bases left unmatched: 7. The CDR3, as DNA: TGTGCCAGCACCAGTCAGGGGGGCGAAGCTTTCTTT. This codes for CASTSQGGEAFF.

A single count supports this clone. V is TRBV6-1 and J is TRBJ1-3, with TRBD1 identical over 9 bases. This CDR3 contains 15 residues. With 5 bases clipped from V and 9 bases from J, the junction kept 11 bases outside the gene matches. From germline, CDR1 is MNHNS and CDR2 SASEGT. This CDR3 reads CASSLPGTGMSTIYF. The DNA of the CDR3 is TGTGCCAGCAGTCTCCCCGGGACAGGGATGAGCACCATATATTTT.

V gene TRBV6-5 combines with J gene TRBJ1-1, with D tentatively TRBD1 (6 bases). V was shortened by 6 bases and J by 8 bases, with 10 bases between the two germline ends. The CDR3 runs to 11 residues. CDR1 is MNHEY and CDR2 is SVGAGI in the germline V gene. CDR3 amino acids: CASSHGTEAFF. CDR3 nucleotide sequence: TGTGCCAGCAGCCACGGGACAGAAGCTTTCTTT.

V usage is TRBV5-6 and J usage is TRBJ1-1; D ambiguous. CDR3 length: 13 amino acids. The germline V gene encodes CDR1 SGHDT and CDR2 YYEEEE. V lost 2 bases and J 6 bases, leaving 11 bases between the germline ends. CDR3 loop: CASSFVTVAEAFF. CDR3 nucleotides: TGTGCCAGCAGCTTTGTTACAGTTGCTGAAGCTTTCTTT.

The CDR3, as DNA: TGTGCCAGCAGCTTAGTTTGGGGACAGGGCAGCGATGAGCAGTTCTTC. Its protein is CASSLVWGQGSDEQFF. This chain links TRBV7-2 with TRBJ2-1; 9 bases agree with TRBD1. Germline loops: CDR1 SGHTA, CDR2 FQGNSA. Trimming at V came to 1 base and at J to 8 bases, leaving 9 bases not matched to a gene. The CDR3 contains 16 residues. Supplemented by reference TRBV7-2 and TRBJ2-1, the full variable domain reads GAGVSQSPSNKVTEKGKDVELRCDPISGHTALYWYRQSLGQGLEFLIYFQGNSAPDKSGLPSDRFSAERTGGSVSTLTIQRTQQEDSAVYLCASSLVWGQGSDEQFFGPGTRLTVL.

The chain has TRBV7-2 and TRBJ1-4; D is unresolved. The CDR3 is 14 residues long. Germline lookup yields CDR1 SGHTA and CDR2 FQGNSA. V shed 5 bases and J shed 8 bases, with 15 bases lying between them. The CDR3 DNA sequence: TGTGCCAGCAGCCCCGAAGGAGGGAAGGAAAAACTGTTTTTT. Encoded protein: CASSPEGGKEKLFF.

The rearrangement links TRBV29-1 to TRBJ2-7; the D gene is possibly TRBD1 (5 bases). Per germline, CDR1 SQVTM and CDR2 ANQGSEA. The CDR3 length is 14 residues. Trimming left V 4 bases short and J 6 bases short, with 19 bases between. The CDR3 reads CSVVGQGISAEQYF. In nucleotides, the CDR3 is TGCAGCGTTGTCGGTCAGGGTATATCCGCCGAGCAGTACTTC.

The chain combines TRBV7-7 with TRBJ2-1; 7 bases line up with TRBD2. The CDR3 runs to 13 residues. J lost 11 bases, V lost 5 bases, and 9 bases had no gene match. Germline V gene data show CDR1 as SSHAT and CDR2 as FNYEAQ (reference sequence). CDR3 amino acids: CASSRGESRQQFF. In DNA form, the CDR3 reads TGTGCCAGCAGCCGGGGGGAGTCCCGCCAGCAGTTCTTC.

The V and J genes are TRBV2 and TRBJ1-4; no clear D. V was cut by 5 bases and J by 7 bases, with 17 bases left in between. CDR3 length equals 15 residues. Germline loops: CDR1 SNHLY, CDR2 FYNNEI. The CDR3 here is CASSPGPGGSEKLFF. In nucleotides, the CDR3 is TGTGCCAGCAGTCCCGGACCGGGAGGGAGTGAAAAACTGTTTTTT.

The chain recombines TRBV27 with TRBJ2-1; TRBD1 matches 10 bases. The CDR3 length is 14 residues. Trimming removed 6 bases from V and 7 bases from J; junction bases left unmatched: 6. Germline lookup yields CDR1 MNHEY and CDR2 SMNVEV (reference sequence). The CDR3 loop is CASSRDRGENEQFF. The DNA for the CDR3 is TGTGCCAGCAGCCGGGACAGGGGTGAGAATGAGCAGTTCTTC.

This chain connects TRBV25-1 to TRBJ2-7; D is possibly TRBD2 (6 bases). This CDR3 has 11 amino acids. Germline CDR1 MGHDK, CDR2 SYGVNS. V was pared by 3 bases and J by 7 bases, with 7 bases between. The CDR3 DNA reads TGTGCCAGCAGTGACGCGGGGGAGCAGTACTTC. Its translation: CASSDAGEQYF.

The chain is built from TRBV27 and TRBJ1-1; TRBD1 might be the D (6 bases). Trimming stripped 7 bases from V and 2 bases from J, with 17 bases between. CDR1 is MNHEY and CDR2 is SMNVEV in the germline V gene (reference sequence). The CDR3 runs 15 residues. CDR3 residues: CASNEIDRPNTEAFF. The CDR3 DNA follows: TGTGCCAGCAATGAAATAGACAGGCCAAACACTGAAGCTTTCTTT.

This clone appeared a few times. This chain uses TRBV6-5 with TRBJ2-7, with a possible D match to TRBD1 (5 bases). Trimming left V 2 bases short and J 5 bases short, with 13 bases between. Germline lookup yields CDR1 MNHEY and CDR2 SVGAGI. The CDR3 is 14 amino acids. CDR3: CASSYGQGRHEQYF. CDR3 sequence (DNA): TGTGCCAGCAGTTACGGGCAGGGCCGGCACGAGCAGTACTTC.

This sequence joins TRBV19 and TRBJ1-1, with 9 nucleotides matching TRBD1. The CDR3 has 15 residues. Germline V gene sequence: CDR1 LNHDA, CDR2 SQIVND (reference sequence). V gave up 7 bases and J gave up 3 bases; unmatched junction bases: 9. CDR3 amino acids: CASNGRWTGDTEAFF. CDR3 coding DNA: TGTGCCAGTAACGGGAGGTGGACAGGGGACACTGAAGCTTTCTTT.

The chain couples TRBV5-1 to TRBJ1-4; weak D call: TRBD1 (5 bases). Trimming cost V 1 base and J 5 bases, with 12 bases left between them. CDR3 length: 15 residues. Germline V gene sequence: CDR1 SGHRS, CDR2 YFSETQ. CDR3: CASSLSSGRNEKLFF. The CDR3 nucleotides are TGCGCCAGCAGCTTGTCGTCAGGGAGGAATGAAAAACTGTTTTTT.

The V gene is TRBV28, the J gene TRBJ2-7; D gene ambiguous. V shed 2 bases and J shed 7 bases, with 12 bases lying between them. CDR3 length equals 13 residues. Germline CDR1 reads MDHEN; CDR2 reads SYDVKM. In nucleotides, the CDR3 is TGTGCCAGCAGTTTAAGCGCCTCGTGGGAGCAGTACTTC. Translation gives CASSLSASWEQYF. Complete variable domain (other parts from reference TRBV28 and TRBJ2-7): DVKVTQSSRYLVKRTGEKVFLECVQDMDHENMFWYRQDPGLGLRLIYFSYDVKMKEKGDIPEGYSVSREKKERFSLILESASTNQTSMYLCASSLSASWEQYFGPGTRLTVT.

The chain has TRBV4-1 and TRBJ2-1; perhaps TRBD2 as D (6 bases). Trimming took off 3 bases at V and 8 bases at J, with 11 bases between the two ends. This CDR3 comprises 13 residues. Germline CDR1 reads MGHRA; CDR2 reads YSYEKL. The CDR3 loop reads CASSQTLAYEQFF. Written as DNA, the CDR3 is TGCGCCAGCAGCCAGACACTAGCCTATGAGCAGTTCTTC.

The chain has TRBV18 and TRBJ2-7; maybe TRBD1 (6 bases). Per germline, CDR1 KGHSH and CDR2 LQKENI. The germline V and J ends were trimmed by 1 base and 0 bases, with 16 bases remaining between them. The CDR3 totals 17 residues. CDR3 nucleotides: TGTGCCAGCTCACCACGGTTTGGTACAGGGAGCTCCTACGAGCAGTACTTC. Translated, it gives CASSPRFGTGSSYEQYF.

The chain links TRBV5-4 to TRBJ1-1; D may be TRBD1 (6 bases). V lost 4 bases and J lost 3, with 10 bases in between. The CDR3 extends over 13 amino acids. Germline V gene lookup returns CDR1 SGHNT and CDR2 YYREEE (reference sequence). The CDR3 sequence is CASSIKGDTEAFF. The CDR3 DNA reads TGTGCCAGCAGCATTAAGGGGGACACTGAAGCTTTCTTT. Combining the CDR3 with reference TRBV5-4 and TRBJ1-1 gives the whole variable domain ETGVTQSPTHLIKTRGQQVTLRCSSQSGHNTVSWYQQALGQGPQFIFQYYREEENGRGNFPPRFSGLQFPNYSSELNVNALELDDSALYLCASSIKGDTEAFFGQGTRLTVV.

V is TRBV28 and J is TRBJ2-3; 15 bases line up with TRBD2. Unmatched junction bases numbered 9, after V lost 5 bases and J lost 0 bases. The CDR3 length is 19 residues. Germline V CDR1 and CDR2: MDHEN, SYDVKM. CDR3 region: CASSILGLAGGFSTDTQYF. CDR3 sequence (DNA): TGTGCCAGCAGTATACTGGGACTAGCGGGAGGCTTCAGCACAGATACGCAGTATTTT.

This chain uses TRBV25-1 with TRBJ2-6; D might be TRBD2 (5 bases). The CDR3 totals 17 residues. Trimming left V 5 bases short and J 0 bases short, with 14 bases between. From germline, CDR1 is MGHDK and CDR2 SYGVNS. Here the CDR3 DNA reads TGTGCCAGCAGTCACGTCGGGAAATCCTCTGGGGCCAACGTCCTGACTTTC. Translated: CASSHVGKSSGANVLTF.

V gene TRBV29-1 combines with J gene TRBJ2-1, with D perhaps TRBD2 (6 bases). The V gene's germline CDR1 is SQVTM and CDR2 ANQGSEA. The CDR3 consists of 14 residues. The V and J ends lost 8 bases and 2 bases respectively, with 16 bases between them. CDR3 coding DNA: TGCAGCACCAGGAGGCGGGGACCCTACAATGAGCAGTTCTTC. It is translated as CSTRRRGPYNEQFF.

Note on this clone: At one boundary the junction diverges from the germline segment, which might be a read error. This chain uses TRBV7-9 with TRBJ1-1, with a weak D call TRBD1 (6 bases). CDR3 length equals 12 residues. Germline V gene sequence: CDR1 SEHNR, CDR2 FQNEAQ (reference sequence). The CDR3 here is CSSSLDRTEAFF. CDR3 DNA: TGTTCCAGCAGCTTAGACAGGACCGAAGCTTTCTTT. Together with reference TRBV7-9 and TRBJ1-1, the CDR3 gives the full variable domain: DTGVSQNPRHKITKRGQNVTFRCDPISEHNRLYWYRQTLGQGPEFLTYFQNEAQLEKSRLLSDRFSAERPKGSFSTLEIQRTEQGDSAMYLCSSSLDRTEAFFGQGTRLTVV.

The chain employs TRBV10-1 and TRBJ1-1, with D perhaps matching TRBD1 (6 bases). The CDR3 length is 13 residues. The germline V gene has CDR1 WNHNN and CDR2 SYGVQD (reference sequence). The V and J ends lost 8 bases and 6 bases respectively, with 16 bases between them. The CDR3 loop is CASSRGSLSEAFF. CDR3 DNA: TGCGCCAGCTCCAGGGGCAGTCTCTCTGAAGCTTTCTTT.

The V and J genes are TRBV7-9 and TRBJ2-1; D may be TRBD2 (6 bases). Germline loops: CDR1 SEHNR, CDR2 FQNEAQ (reference sequence). The germline V and J ends were trimmed by 6 bases and 10 bases, with 19 bases remaining between them. The CDR3 length is 14 residues. CDR3 loop: CASSRSGVGGEQFF. The CDR3 DNA is TGTGCCAGCAGTCGTAGTGGGGTTGGAGGGGAGCAGTTCTTC. The whole variable domain, remainder taken from reference TRBV7-9 and TRBJ2-1, is DTGVSQNPRHKITKRGQNVTFRCDPISEHNRLYWYRQTLGQGPEFLTYFQNEAQLEKSRLLSDRFSAERPKGSFSTLEIQRTEQGDSAMYLCASSRSGVGGEQFFGPGTRLTVL.

The chain has TRBV6-5 and TRBJ1-5, with 9 bases fitting TRBD1. CDR3 size: 15 residues. Germline V gives CDR1 MNHEY, CDR2 SVGAGI. Trimming at V came to 6 bases and at J to 2 bases, leaving 5 bases not matched to a gene. CDR3 nucleotides: TGTGCCAGCAGAAGTGACAGGGGGGGCAATCAGCCCCAGCATTTT. Its protein is CASRSDRGGNQPQHF.